A selection of T cell receptor beta chains follows, all from one sample in a study of PD-1 blockade in classical Hodgkin lymphoma. Method: immunoSEQ multiplex PCR; TCRdb's copy keeps in-frame clones and lacks some. This repertoire shows 2,000 or so clones, roughly 76% found once; its top ten account for about 9.4%. The input for sequencing was peripheral blood mononuclear cells (PBMCs), taken at baseline. All receptors come from a human donor with classical Hodgkin lymphoma. CDR3s include the opening cysteine and the closing phenylalanine or tryptophan. D genes are given only for firm matches. Clone size, where shown, is once, few, many, or a class for clones that have expanded.

v_gene	d_gene	abundance	j_gene	CDR3aa
TRBV10-3	.	.	TRBJ1-1	CAIGSWSTEAFF
TRBV11-3	.	few	TRBJ2-7	CASSLVGAGTYEQYF
TRBV4-3	TRBD1	.	TRBJ1-1	CASGTGAVTEAFF
TRBV10-3	.	.	TRBJ1-6	CAIAQGRDNSPLHF
TRBV7-7	.	.	TRBJ2-6	CASSPATVPQSRANVLTF
TRBV21-1	.	once	TRBJ1-1	CAYYPHLHGPGRGGDKNLNTEAFF
TRBV12-5	TRBD1	.	TRBJ1-5	CARPGQGKQPQHF
TRBV27	.	.	TRBJ1-2	CASSFGPGPWDGLNYGYTF
TRBV6-4	.	.	TRBJ2-3	CASSDSFAGANTQYF
TRBV4-3	.	.	TRBJ2-5	CASSQIQGSVVQYF
TRBV2	TRBD1	few	TRBJ1-2	CASRGTGGNYGYTF
TRBV19	.	.	TRBJ1-5	CASSSPRRANQPQHF
TRBV4-2	.	.	TRBJ1-2	CASSQDAGGNYGYTF
TRBV7-2	TRBD2	.	TRBJ2-3	CASSSPGGTQYF
TRBV29-1	TRBD1	.	TRBJ1-2	CSVRDRGYGYTF
TRBV5-1	.	.	TRBJ2-7	CASSSDYSYEQYF
TRBV5-6	TRBD1	few	TRBJ1-2	CASSLGDRAGGYTF
TRBV14	.	.	TRBJ2-7	CASRRQGGYEQYF
TRBV27	.	.	TRBJ1-2	CASSLSQSDGRGYTF
TRBV11-2	.	few	TRBJ2-7	CASTETYLNEQYF
TRBV6-6	.	.	TRBJ2-7	CASSYSPGASYEQYF
TRBV27	.	.	TRBJ1-1	CASSYRRLTEAFF
TRBV5-6	.	.	TRBJ1-5	CASSLGRGGQPQHF
TRBV5-6	.	once	TRBJ2-2	CASSLGDSRTGELFF
TRBV5-1	TRBD1	.	TRBJ1-1	CASSTRQGDGTEAFF
TRBV7-9	.	.	TRBJ1-2	CASTKEIYGYTF
TRBV2	.	.	TRBJ2-1	CASSQDGQTYNEQFF
TRBV6-5	.	.	TRBJ2-1	CASSRDFFGNEQFF
TRBV6-1	.	.	TRBJ2-3	CASSESVAGGKGTDTQYF
TRBV10-3	.	.	TRBJ2-5	CAISVVTGTETQYF
TRBV7-9	.	few	TRBJ2-2	CASSLEVAGELFF
TRBV7-2	TRBD1	.	TRBJ2-2	CATWTGQNTGELFF